This TCR beta chain was retrieved from a study of human T cells and chemical hapten exposure. Individual cDNA molecules in this library carried unique molecular identifiers. MiXCR, applied by TCRdb to the RACE reads, yields one record per CDR3 protein. The sample records approximately 320,000 distinct CDR3 sequences, over 5% being singletons. This clonotype has a count of ten or more. Time point in this sample: pre-sensitization, week 0. Treatment meaning: therapeutic diphenylcyclopropenone sensitization with weekly scalp DPC. CDR3 length: 18 residues. V was trimmed by 4 bases and J by 0 bases, leaving 22 bases between them. Germline lookup yields CDR1 DFQATT and CDR2 SNEGSKA (reference sequence).

The chain uses TRBV20-1 and TRBJ2-4; D possibly corresponds to TRBD1 (5 bases). This material consisted of whole blood, taken in connection with sensitization to the hapten diphenylcyclopropenone (DPC). This clonotype was obtained from a woman between 18 and 30 years old with alopecia areata. Some clones in this sample may be carry-over from other donors' samples. CDR3 sequence reads: CSANGADKWVVAKNIQYF. The CDR3 DNA sequence: TGCAGTGCTAATGGGGCAGACAAGTGGGTGGTAGCCAAAAACATTCAGTACTTC.